This TCR beta chain is from a study of shared clonotypes between healthy human individuals. Study summary: CD4 naive cells filled three plates per donor, CD4 memory three, CD8 naive two and CD8 memory one.

The germline V gene encodes CDR1 SGDLS and CDR2 YYNGEE. This CDR3 comprises 16 residues. With V trimmed by 0 bases and J by 0 bases, 2 bases remained unmatched. Genomic DNA belonging to each subset was distributed in equal measure over several immunoSEQ plates. Clones were sequenced by immunoSEQ multiplex PCR, and TCRdb holds only the in-frame ones, with some missing. Of some 1,600,000 clones listed, 95% to 99% are singletons. All donors were healthy HIV-negative adults lacking recent acute infections or vaccinations. The chain couples TRBV9 to TRBJ2-1; TRBD2 matches 8 bases. Sequenced material: naive CD4+ T cells sorted from blood. Subset reported: CD45RA+ positively selected. This sequence originates from a man under 40 in good health. The CDR3 region has the DNA TGTGCCAGCAGCGTAGGACTAGCGCCCTCCTACAATGAGCAGTTCTTC. Its translation: CASSVGLAPSYNEQFF.